This TCR beta chain was captured in a study of blood T cell repertoires in COVID-19. Study-wide context: Researchers got acute and convalescent COVID-19 samples from the United States, Italy and Spain. Sources were T cells, B-cell-depleted T cells, or PBMCs; the material itself was cDNA or gDNA.

This clone turned up a few times. Study processing details: Amplified reference gene primers provided the basis for estimating nucleated cell counts. Measured with immunoSEQ multiplex PCR; TCRdb has only the in-frame clones, and not every one. D and trimming come from the DNA, and the V and J calls and clone size come from that table. In the table there are a few hundred thousand clones, 84% of which are singletons. The CDR3 totals 14 residues. Germline assignment: CDR1 SNHLY and CDR2 FYNNEI. The sequence was obtained from a woman at least 80 years old with COVID-19, enrolled during active disease. The gene calls are TRBV2 and TRBJ2-7; D gene uncertain. The sample comprised peripheral blood. CDR3 DNA sequence: TGTGCCAGCAGCGAAGGTCTATTAACCCACGAGCAGTACGTC. It translates to CASSEGLLTHEQYV.